This TCR beta chain was obtained from a study of blood T cell repertoires in COVID-19. The ends lost 0 bases at V and 3 bases at J; junction bases unmatched: 9. Germline V gives CDR1 SGDLS, CDR2 YYNGEE. The CDR3 is 17 residues long. Study members were between about 18 and 100 years old and lived in 25 or so US regions. Participants were placed into cohorts based on the clinical history they reported. Sequenced by immunoSEQ multiplex PCR; TCRdb stores in-frame clones only, minus some. The table shows around 220,000 clones, with 75% to 95% occurring only once. Specimen: PBMCs or T cells enriched from blood (not recorded which). V usage is TRBV9 and J usage is TRBJ2-3; 8 nucleotides align to TRBD2. The receptor comes from a woman aged 18-35 years who had recovered from COVID-19. The CDR3 sequence is CASSVARTSGTTDTQYF. For the CDR3, the DNA is TGTGCCAGCAGCGTAGCCCGAACTAGCGGCACTACAGATACGCAGTATTTT. Full variable domain (rest looked up from reference TRBV9 and TRBJ2-3): DSGVTQTPKHLITATGQRVTLRCSPRSGDLSVYWYQQSLDQGLQFLIQYYNGEERAKGNILERFSAQQFPDLHSELNLSSLELGDSALYFCASSVARTSGTTDTQYFGPGTRLTVL.